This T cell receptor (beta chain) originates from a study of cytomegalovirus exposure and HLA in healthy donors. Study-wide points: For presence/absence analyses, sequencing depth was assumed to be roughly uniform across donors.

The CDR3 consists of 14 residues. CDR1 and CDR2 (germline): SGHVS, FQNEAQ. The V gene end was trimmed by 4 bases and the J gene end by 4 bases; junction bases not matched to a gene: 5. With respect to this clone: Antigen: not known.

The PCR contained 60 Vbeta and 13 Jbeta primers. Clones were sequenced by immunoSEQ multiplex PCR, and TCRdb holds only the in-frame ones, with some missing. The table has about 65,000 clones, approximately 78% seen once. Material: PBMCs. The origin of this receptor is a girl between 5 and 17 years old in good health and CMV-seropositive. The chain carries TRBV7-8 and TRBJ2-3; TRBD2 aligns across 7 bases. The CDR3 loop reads CASSSFAGADTQYF. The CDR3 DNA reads TGTGCCAGCAGCTCTTTTGCGGGGGCAGATACGCAGTATTTT.